This T cell receptor (beta chain) was recovered during a study of response to subunit inactivated influenza vaccine. Study-wide results and caveats: The authors offered the suggestion that each seasonal influenza vaccination recruits few new T cells.

This clonotype has a count of ten or more. As yet, its antigen is unknown. One entry per CDR3 protein, called by TCRdb with MiXCR from the RT-PCR reads. The repertoire has approximately 570,000 distinct CDR3 sequences, under 9% of them found once; the top ten carry under 15%. The CDR3 is 16 amino acids. Trimming removed 4 bases from V and 12 bases from J; junction bases left unmatched: 14. Germline lookup yields CDR1 SGHRS and CDR2 YFSETQ. The sequencing used PBMCs from blood, collected less than 30 months after vaccination. The chain recombines TRBV5-1 with TRBJ2-1, with TRBD1 identical over 12 bases. This sequence was found in a man aged 50-75 years who received an inactivated influenza vaccine. The CDR3 nucleotides are TGCGCCAGCAGCGTGCAACCGGGACAGGGGGCTGATCTGCAGTTCTTC. This encodes CASSVQPGQGADLQFF.